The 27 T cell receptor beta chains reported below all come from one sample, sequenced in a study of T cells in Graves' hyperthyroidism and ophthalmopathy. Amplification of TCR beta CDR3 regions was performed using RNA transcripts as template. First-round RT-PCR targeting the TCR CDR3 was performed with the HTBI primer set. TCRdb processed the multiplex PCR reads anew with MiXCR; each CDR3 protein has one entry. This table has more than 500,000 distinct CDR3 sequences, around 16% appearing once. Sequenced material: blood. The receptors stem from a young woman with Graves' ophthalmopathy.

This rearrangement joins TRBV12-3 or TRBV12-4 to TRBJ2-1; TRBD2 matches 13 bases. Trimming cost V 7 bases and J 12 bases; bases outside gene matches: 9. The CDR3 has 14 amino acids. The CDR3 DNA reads TGTGCCAGCACCTTCCCGGGACTAGCGGGGAGGCAGTTCTTC. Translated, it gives CASTFPGLAGRQFF.

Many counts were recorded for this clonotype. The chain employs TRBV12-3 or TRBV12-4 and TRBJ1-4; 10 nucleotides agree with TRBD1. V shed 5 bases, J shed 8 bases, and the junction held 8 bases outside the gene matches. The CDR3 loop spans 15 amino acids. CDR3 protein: CASSINRDRGEKLFF. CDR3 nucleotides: TGTGCCAGCAGTATTAACCGGGACAGGGGAGAAAAACTGTTTTTT.

CDR3 bases: TGCAGTGCTAGAGGGGGGGGACAGTATTTACTGAAAGCTTTCTTT. It yields the protein CSARGGGQYLLKAFF. The V call is TRBV20-1, the J call TRBJ1-1; TRBD1 matches 7 bases. This CDR3 spans 15 amino acids. Trimming cost V 1 base and J 9 bases; bases outside gene matches: 14. Germline V CDR1 and CDR2: DFQATT, SNEGSKA (reference sequence).

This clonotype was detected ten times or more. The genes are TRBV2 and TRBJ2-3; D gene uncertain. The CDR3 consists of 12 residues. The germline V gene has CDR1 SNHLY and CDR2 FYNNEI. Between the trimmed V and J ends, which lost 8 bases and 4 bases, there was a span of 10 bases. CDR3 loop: CASPPGPDTQYF. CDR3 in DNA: TGTGCCAGCCCCCCGGGCCCAGATACGCAGTATTTT. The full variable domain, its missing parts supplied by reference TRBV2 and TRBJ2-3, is EPEVTQTPSHQVTQMGQEVILRCVPISNHLYFYWYRQILGQKVEFLVSFYNNEISEKSEIFDDQFSVERPDGSNFTLKIRSTKLEDSAMYFCASPPGPDTQYFGPGTRLTVL.

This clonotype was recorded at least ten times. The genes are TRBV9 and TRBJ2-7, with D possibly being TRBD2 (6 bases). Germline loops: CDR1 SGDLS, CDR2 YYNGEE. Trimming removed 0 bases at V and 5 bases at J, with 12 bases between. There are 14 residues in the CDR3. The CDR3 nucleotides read TGTGCCAGCAGCGTAGGGGCGGAGGGTCACGAGCAGTACTTC. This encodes CASSVGAEGHEQYF.

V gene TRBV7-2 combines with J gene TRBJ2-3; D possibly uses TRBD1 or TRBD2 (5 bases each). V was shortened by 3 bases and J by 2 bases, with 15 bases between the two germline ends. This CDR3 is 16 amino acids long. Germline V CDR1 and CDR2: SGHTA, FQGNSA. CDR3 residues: CASSLGESTHTDTQYF. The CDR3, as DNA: TGTGCCAGCAGCTTGGGGGAAAGCACACACACAGATACGCAGTATTTT. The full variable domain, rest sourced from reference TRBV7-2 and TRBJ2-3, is GAGVSQSPSNKVTEKGKDVELRCDPISGHTALYWYRQSLGQGLEFLIYFQGNSAPDKSGLPSDRFSAERTGGSVSTLTIQRTQQEDSAVYLCASSLGESTHTDTQYFGPGTRLTVL.

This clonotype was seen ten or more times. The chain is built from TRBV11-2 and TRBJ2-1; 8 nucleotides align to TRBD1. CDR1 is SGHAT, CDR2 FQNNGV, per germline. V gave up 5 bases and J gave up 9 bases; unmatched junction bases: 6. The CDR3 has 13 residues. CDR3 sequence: CASSRGRGREQFF. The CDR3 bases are TGTGCCAGCAGCCGTGGCAGGGGGCGTGAGCAGTTCTTC.

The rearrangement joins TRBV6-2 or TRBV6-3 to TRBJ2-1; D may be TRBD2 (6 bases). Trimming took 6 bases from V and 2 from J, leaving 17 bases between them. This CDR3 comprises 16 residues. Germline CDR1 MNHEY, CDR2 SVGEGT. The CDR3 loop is CASSEPGGPTYNEQFF. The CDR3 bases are TGTGCCAGCAGCGAACCCGGGGGACCTACCTACAATGAGCAGTTCTTC.

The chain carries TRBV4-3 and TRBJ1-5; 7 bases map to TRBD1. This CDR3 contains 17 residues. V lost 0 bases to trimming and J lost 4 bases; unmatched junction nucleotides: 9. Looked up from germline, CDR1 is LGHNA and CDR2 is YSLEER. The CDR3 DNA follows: TGCGCCAGCAGCCAAGATGTCTCCAAGACAGGGAATCAGCCCCAGCATTTT. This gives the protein CASSQDVSKTGNQPQHF.

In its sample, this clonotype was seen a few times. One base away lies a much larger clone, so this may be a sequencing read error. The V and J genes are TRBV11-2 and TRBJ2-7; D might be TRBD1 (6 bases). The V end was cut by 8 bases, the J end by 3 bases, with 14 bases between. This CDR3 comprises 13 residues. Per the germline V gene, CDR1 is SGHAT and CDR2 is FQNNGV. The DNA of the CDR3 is TGTGCCAGCGGCTCGCAGGGGCTCTACGAGCAGTACTTC. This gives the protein CASGSQGLYEQYF.

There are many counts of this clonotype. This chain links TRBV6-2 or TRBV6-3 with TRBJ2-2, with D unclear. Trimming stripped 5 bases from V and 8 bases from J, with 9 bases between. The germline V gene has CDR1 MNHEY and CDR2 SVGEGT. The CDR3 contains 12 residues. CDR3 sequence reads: CASSGPAGELFF. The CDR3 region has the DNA TGTGCCAGCAGTGGACCAGCGGGGGAGCTGTTTTTT.

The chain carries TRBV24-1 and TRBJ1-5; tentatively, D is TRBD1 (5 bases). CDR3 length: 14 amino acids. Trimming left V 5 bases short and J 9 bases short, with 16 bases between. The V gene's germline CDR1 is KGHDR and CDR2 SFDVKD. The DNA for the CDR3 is TGTGCCACCAGTGCCAGTGGGGCGGTCGCGCCCCAGCATTTT. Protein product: CATSASGAVAPQHF.

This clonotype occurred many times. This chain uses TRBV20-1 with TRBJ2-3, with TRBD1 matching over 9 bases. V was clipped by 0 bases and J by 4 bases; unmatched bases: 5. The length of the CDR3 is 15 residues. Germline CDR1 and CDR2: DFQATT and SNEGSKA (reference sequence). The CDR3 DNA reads TGCAGTGCTAGAGACGGACAGGGGAGGGCAGATACGCAGTATTTT. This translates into CSARDGQGRADTQYF.

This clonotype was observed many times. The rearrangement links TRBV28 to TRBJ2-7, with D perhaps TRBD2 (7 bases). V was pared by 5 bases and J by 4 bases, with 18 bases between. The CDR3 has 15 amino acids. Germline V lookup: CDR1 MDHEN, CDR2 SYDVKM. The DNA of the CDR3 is TGTGCCAGCAGTGGGTGGGGGCTAGCGGATTACGAGCAGTACTTC. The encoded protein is CASSGWGLADYEQYF.

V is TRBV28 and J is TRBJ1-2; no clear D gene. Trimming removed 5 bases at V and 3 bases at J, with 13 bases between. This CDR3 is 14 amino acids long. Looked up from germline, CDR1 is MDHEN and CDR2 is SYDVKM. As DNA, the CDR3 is TGTGCCAGCAGTCTCCGAACAGCGGACTATGGCTACACCTTC. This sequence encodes CASSLRTADYGYTF.

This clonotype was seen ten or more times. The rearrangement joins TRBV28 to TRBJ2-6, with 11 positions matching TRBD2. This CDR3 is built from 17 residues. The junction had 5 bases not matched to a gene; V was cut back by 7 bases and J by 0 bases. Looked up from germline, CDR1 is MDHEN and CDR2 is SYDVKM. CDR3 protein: CASNLAGGLSGANVLTF. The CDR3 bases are TGTGCCAGCAACCTAGCGGGAGGACTCTCTGGGGCCAACGTCCTGACTTTC.

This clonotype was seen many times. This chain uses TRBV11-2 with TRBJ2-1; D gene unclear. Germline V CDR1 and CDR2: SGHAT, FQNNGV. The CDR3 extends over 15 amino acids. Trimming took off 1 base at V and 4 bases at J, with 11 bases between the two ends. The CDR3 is CASSLGLPAYNEQFF. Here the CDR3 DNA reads TGTGCCAGCAGCTTAGGGCTGCCGGCTTACAATGAGCAGTTCTTC. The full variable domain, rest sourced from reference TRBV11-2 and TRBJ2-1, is EAGVAQSPRYKIIEKRQSVAFWCNPISGHATLYWYQQILGQGPKLLIQFQNNGVVDDSQLPKDRFSAERLKGVDSTLKIQPAKLEDSAVYLCASSLGLPAYNEQFFGPGTRLTVL.

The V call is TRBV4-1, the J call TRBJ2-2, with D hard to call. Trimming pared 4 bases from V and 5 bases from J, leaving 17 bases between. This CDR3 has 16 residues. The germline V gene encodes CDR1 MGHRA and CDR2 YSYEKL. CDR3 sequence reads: CASSRIPLYPTGELFF. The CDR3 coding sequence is TGCGCCAGCAGCCGCATCCCTCTCTACCCTACCGGGGAGCTGTTTTTT.

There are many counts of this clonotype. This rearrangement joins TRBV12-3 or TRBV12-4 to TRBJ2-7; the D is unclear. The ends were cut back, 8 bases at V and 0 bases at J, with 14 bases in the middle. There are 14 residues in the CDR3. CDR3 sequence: CASPSRCNSYEQYF. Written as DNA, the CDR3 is TGTGCCAGCCCCTCCCGCTGCAACTCCTACGAGCAGTACTTC.

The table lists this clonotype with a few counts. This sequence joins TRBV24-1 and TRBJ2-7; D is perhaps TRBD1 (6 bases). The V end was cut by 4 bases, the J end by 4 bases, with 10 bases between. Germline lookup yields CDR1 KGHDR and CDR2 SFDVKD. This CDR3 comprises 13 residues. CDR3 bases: TGTGCCACCAGTGACCAAGACAGGTACGAGCAGTACTTC. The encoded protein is CATSDQDRYEQYF.

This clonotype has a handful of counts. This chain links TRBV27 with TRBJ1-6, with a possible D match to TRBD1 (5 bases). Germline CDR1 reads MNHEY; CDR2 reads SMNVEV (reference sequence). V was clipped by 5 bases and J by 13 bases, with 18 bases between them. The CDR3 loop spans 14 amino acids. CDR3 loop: CASSQFRGLSPLHF. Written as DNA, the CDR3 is TGTGCCAGCAGTCAGTTTCGGGGCCTTAGCCCCCTCCACTTT.

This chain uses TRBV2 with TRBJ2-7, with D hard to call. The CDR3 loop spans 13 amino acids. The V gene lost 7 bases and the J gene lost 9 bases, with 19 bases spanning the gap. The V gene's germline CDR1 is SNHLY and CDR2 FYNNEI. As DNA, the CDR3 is TGTGCCAGCAACCGGGCCCCGATCCGAGTGCAGTACTTC. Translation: CASNRAPIRVQYF.

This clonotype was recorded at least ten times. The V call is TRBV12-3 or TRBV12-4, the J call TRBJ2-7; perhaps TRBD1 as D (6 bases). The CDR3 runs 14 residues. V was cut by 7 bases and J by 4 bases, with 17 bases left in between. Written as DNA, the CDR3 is TGTGCCAGCAAAAAACAGGGATTAGAATACGAGCAGTACTTC. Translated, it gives CASKKQGLEYEQYF.

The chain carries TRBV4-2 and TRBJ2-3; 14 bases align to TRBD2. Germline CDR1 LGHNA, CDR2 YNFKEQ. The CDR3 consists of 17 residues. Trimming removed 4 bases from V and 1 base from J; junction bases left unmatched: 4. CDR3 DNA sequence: TGTGCCAGCAGCCCGACTAGCGGGAGGGCCGGCACAGATACGCAGTATTTT. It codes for CASSPTSGRAGTDTQYF.

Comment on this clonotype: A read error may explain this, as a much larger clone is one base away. The DNA for the CDR3 is TGTGCCAGCAGCTCCCCGACAGCGGGAGGGACCCACGCCTACGAGCAGTTCTTC. This gives the protein CASSSPTAGGTHAYEQFF. The chain joins TRBV13 to TRBJ2-7; 10 bases are shared with TRBD2. Gene TRBJ2-1 matches the end of the DNA better, so the J call may be wrong. Germline V gene data show CDR1 as PRHDT and CDR2 as FYEKMQ (reference sequence). CDR3 length: 18 amino acids.

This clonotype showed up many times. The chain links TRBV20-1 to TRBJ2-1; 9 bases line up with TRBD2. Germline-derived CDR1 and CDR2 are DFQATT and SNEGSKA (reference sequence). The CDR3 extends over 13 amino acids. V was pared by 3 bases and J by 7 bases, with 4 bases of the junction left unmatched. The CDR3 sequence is CSARLAGDNEQFF. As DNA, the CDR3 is TGCAGTGCTAGGTTAGCGGGGGATAATGAGCAGTTCTTC.

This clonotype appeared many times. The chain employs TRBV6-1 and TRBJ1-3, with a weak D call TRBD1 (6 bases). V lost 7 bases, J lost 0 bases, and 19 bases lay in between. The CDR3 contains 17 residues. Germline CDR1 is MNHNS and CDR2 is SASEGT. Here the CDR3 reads CASTPTPDRSSGNTIYF. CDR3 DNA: TGTGCCAGCACGCCCACTCCCGACAGGAGCTCTGGAAACACCATATATTTT.